A selection of T cell receptor beta chains follows, all from one sample in a study of T cells after yellow fever vaccination. TCRdb called the 5' RACE reads again in MiXCR, with one record for every CDR3 protein. Of some 500,000 distinct CDR3 sequences in the sample, 13% are singletons; the top ten hold over 11%. Sequencing was performed on PBMCs, taken on the day of the yellow fever booster vaccination. The receptors were sampled from a man aged 30 to 39 who received the YFV17D yellow fever vaccine. Each CDR3 is given without its conserved first and last residue. Each record gives: V gene, J gene, CDR3 protein.

v_call: TRBV19
j_call: TRBJ2-7
cdr3_aa: ASSIGLSYEQY

v_call: TRBV5-4
j_call: TRBJ2-1
cdr3_aa: ASSPTSGSDEQF

v_call: TRBV5-1
j_call: TRBJ2-3
cdr3_aa: ASSVLVTDTQY

v_call: TRBV6-5
j_call: TRBJ2-1
cdr3_aa: ASSFTSFPYNEQF

v_call: TRBV11-2
j_call: TRBJ2-1
cdr3_aa: ASSLVAASSYNEQF

v_call: TRBV24-1
j_call: TRBJ2-2
cdr3_aa: ATSDNSGTSGNTGELF

v_call: TRBV28
j_call: TRBJ1-1
cdr3_aa: ASRNAGGTNTEAF

v_call: TRBV5-1
j_call: TRBJ2-3
cdr3_aa: ASSDSGRGTTDTQY

v_call: TRBV7-3
j_call: TRBJ2-1
cdr3_aa: ASSKPGLAGGGRNNEQF

v_call: TRBV12-3/TRBV12-4
j_call: TRBJ2-1
cdr3_aa: ASSSDLVGSDEQF

v_call: TRBV9
j_call: TRBJ2-1
cdr3_aa: ASSAQTGLLNEQF

v_call: TRBV20-1
j_call: TRBJ1-5
cdr3_aa: SATGTGHQPQH

v_call: TRBV9
j_call: TRBJ1-5
cdr3_aa: ASSGSGQINQPQH

v_call: TRBV6-5
j_call: TRBJ2-1
cdr3_aa: ASSYRGVRNEQF

v_call: TRBV24-1
j_call: TRBJ2-7
cdr3_aa: ATSERTKSYEQY

v_call: TRBV5-1
j_call: TRBJ1-4
cdr3_aa: ASSLGGGDEKLF

v_call: TRBV27
j_call: TRBJ2-1
cdr3_aa: ASSLLGREQF

v_call: TRBV3-1
j_call: TRBJ2-3
cdr3_aa: ASSPPDPSPDTQY

v_call: TRBV28
j_call: TRBJ2-7
cdr3_aa: ASRSGTWSHEQY

v_call: TRBV6-1
j_call: TRBJ2-7
cdr3_aa: ASSELVSSTYEQY

v_call: TRBV7-2
j_call: TRBJ2-1
cdr3_aa: ASSPGGQRYNEQF

v_call: TRBV7-6
j_call: TRBJ2-5
cdr3_aa: ASSMFGAGGQETQY

v_call: TRBV7-6
j_call: TRBJ2-1
cdr3_aa: ASSNRVGYNEQF

v_call: TRBV12-3/TRBV12-4
j_call: TRBJ1-4
cdr3_aa: ASSIRDRGRKGEKLF

v_call: TRBV6-1
j_call: TRBJ1-6
cdr3_aa: ASSGQGAHSSPLH

v_call: TRBV18
j_call: TRBJ2-2
cdr3_aa: ASSPPSGVNTGELF

v_call: TRBV3-1
j_call: TRBJ2-1
cdr3_aa: TSSLDGSSHNEQF

v_call: TRBV10-1
j_call: TRBJ2-1
cdr3_aa: ASYYRQEQF

v_call: TRBV29-1
j_call: TRBJ2-7
cdr3_aa: SVEPTGRYEQY

v_call: TRBV28
j_call: TRBJ2-1
cdr3_aa: ASSLQGAHEQF

v_call: TRBV20-1
j_call: TRBJ2-5
cdr3_aa: SASRSGETQY

v_call: TRBV3-1
j_call: TRBJ1-5
cdr3_aa: ASSQTGTGIDNQPQH

v_call: TRBV19
j_call: TRBJ2-5
cdr3_aa: ASSIAGFGETQY

v_call: TRBV5-4
j_call: TRBJ2-7
cdr3_aa: ASSVAATEQY

v_call: TRBV5-1
j_call: TRBJ2-1
cdr3_aa: ASSWRDPMGDEQF

v_call: TRBV5-4
j_call: TRBJ2-3
cdr3_aa: ASSLARGMDTQY

v_call: TRBV30
j_call: TRBJ2-7
cdr3_aa: ASVRSLNRDSRFGWEDYEQY

v_call: TRBV19
j_call: TRBJ1-2
cdr3_aa: ASSMPTFTNYGYT

v_call: TRBV25-1
j_call: TRBJ2-1
cdr3_aa: ASRLTSGTYNEQF

v_call: TRBV18
j_call: TRBJ2-5
cdr3_aa: ASSWSVETQY

v_call: TRBV6-5
j_call: TRBJ2-1
cdr3_aa: ASSHIPIGSPIPNEQF

v_call: TRBV6-2/TRBV6-3
j_call: TRBJ2-1
cdr3_aa: ASSYATSPYNEQF

v_call: TRBV7-9
j_call: TRBJ2-1
cdr3_aa: ASSTSGYNEQF

v_call: TRBV19
j_call: TRBJ2-5
cdr3_aa: ASSIGDGQTQY

v_call: TRBV19
j_call: TRBJ2-1
cdr3_aa: ASSWVSGSSYNEQF

v_call: TRBV5-5
j_call: TRBJ1-4
cdr3_aa: ASSRTGTGHEKLF

v_call: TRBV7-6
j_call: TRBJ2-1
cdr3_aa: ASSLGFSGTNYNEQF